This TCR beta chain emerged from a study of T cell repertoires in cytomegalovirus infection (dated by TCRdb to between 2019 and 2020). About the full investigation: Donor HLA type was relevant to the analysis, because carriage of CMV infection together with the matching HLA type was indicated by public TCR beta signatures.

Overall results and qualifications from the work: Cumulative frequency of public TCR beta family members discriminated carriers of CMV infection plus the relevant HLA type in this cohort and an independent approximately 400-donor cohort. In the ex vivo response, HLA-C-restricted CMV-specific TCR beta clonotypes were dominant, and in two of eight donors the single most frequent clonotype came from this HLA-C-restricted group.

TCRdb shows the sequencer as Illumina HiSeq 1500. TCRdb reprocessed the public reads (quality trimming at Q25 with fastp, clone calling with MiXCR) and kept in-frame beta chains. Rows with a matching CDR3 protein are joined into one entry that keeps the most common DNA and genes. A total of more than 650,000 distinct CDR3 sequences appear in this sample, 35% to 45% of them only once. The top ten hold 2.5% to 3% of the sample. The germline V gene yields SGHRS for CDR1 and YFSETQ for CDR2. The germline V end is reduced by 2 bases and the J end by 4 bases; junction bases left unmatched: 6. From the cysteine through the phenylalanine, the CDR3 covers 16 amino acids. Left in the record is the CDR3 DNA by itself, 48 bases read in frame from the first base. Only a few counts were recorded for this clonotype. This receptor's antigen is unknown. Base qualities are not recorded, but no much larger clone differs from it by a single base.

The source of this sequence is a human donor in good health (CMV status not recorded). Some clones in this sample may be carry-over from other donors' samples. The chain is encoded by TRBV5-1 joined to TRBJ2-1; the central 10 bases match TRBD1. The sequencing sample was made of PBMCs. The encoded CDR3 is CASSLTGTGAYNEQFF. At the DNA level, the sequence is TGCGCCAGCAGCTTAACCGGGACAGGGGCGTACAATGAGCAGTTCTTC.